This TCR beta chain emerged from a study of blood T cell repertoires in COVID-19. Assay: immunoSEQ multiplex PCR; the TCRdb copy retains only in-frame clones and omits some. The sample consists of about 230,000 clones, around 78% of them appearing once. Germline V lookup: CDR1 MDHEN, CDR2 SYDVKM. V lost 7 bases and J 3 bases, leaving 9 bases between the germline ends. The CDR3 spans 12 residues. The sequencing input was peripheral blood. This clonotype was obtained from an older woman with active or convalescent COVID-19. This chain joins TRBV28 and TRBJ1-1; no reliable D call. CDR3 region: CASTSPHTEAFF. CDR3 in DNA: TGTGCCAGCACCTCTCCCCACACTGAAGCTTTCTTT.